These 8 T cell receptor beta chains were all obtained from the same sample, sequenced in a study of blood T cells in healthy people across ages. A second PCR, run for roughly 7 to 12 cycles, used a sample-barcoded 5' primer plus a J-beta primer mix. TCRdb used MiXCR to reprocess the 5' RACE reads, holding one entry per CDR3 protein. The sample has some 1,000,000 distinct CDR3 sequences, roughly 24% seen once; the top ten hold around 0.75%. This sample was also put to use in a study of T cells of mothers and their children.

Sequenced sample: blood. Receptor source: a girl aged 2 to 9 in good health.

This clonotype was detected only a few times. The CDR3 loop is CASSLTGVNSGANVLTF. CDR3 nucleotide sequence: TGTGCCAGCAGCCTTACAGGGGTCAACTCTGGGGCCAACGTCCTGACTTTC. The genes are TRBV11-2 and TRBJ2-6, with 7 bases lining up with TRBD1. Trimming at V came to 5 bases and at J to 0 bases, leaving 7 bases not matched to a gene. The germline gives CDR1 SGHAT, CDR2 FQNNGV. The CDR3 is 17 residues long.

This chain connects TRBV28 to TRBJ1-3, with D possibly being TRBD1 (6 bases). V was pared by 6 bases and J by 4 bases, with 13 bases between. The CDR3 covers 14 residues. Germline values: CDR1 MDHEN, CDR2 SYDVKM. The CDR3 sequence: CASRPGQKGNTIYF. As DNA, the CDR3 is TGTGCCAGCAGACCTGGACAGAAAGGAAACACCATATATTTT.

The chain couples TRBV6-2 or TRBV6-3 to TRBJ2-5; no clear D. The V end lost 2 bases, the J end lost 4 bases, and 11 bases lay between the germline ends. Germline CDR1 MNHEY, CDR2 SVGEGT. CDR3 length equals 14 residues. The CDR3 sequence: CASSYAPRGETQYF. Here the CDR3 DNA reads TGTGCCAGCAGTTACGCGCCCCGAGGAGAGACCCAGTACTTC.

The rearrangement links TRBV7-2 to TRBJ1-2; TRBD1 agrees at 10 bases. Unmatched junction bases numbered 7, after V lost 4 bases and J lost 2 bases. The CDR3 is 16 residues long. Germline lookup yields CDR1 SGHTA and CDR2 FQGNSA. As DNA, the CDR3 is TGTGCCAGCAGCTCAGTCGACAGGGGGCCCAACTATGGCTACACCTTC. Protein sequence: CASSSVDRGPNYGYTF.

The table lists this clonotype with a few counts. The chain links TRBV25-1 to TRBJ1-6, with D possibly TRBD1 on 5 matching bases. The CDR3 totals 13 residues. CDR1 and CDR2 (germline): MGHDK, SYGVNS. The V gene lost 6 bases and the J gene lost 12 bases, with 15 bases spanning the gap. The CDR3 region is CASRGAFLGPLHF. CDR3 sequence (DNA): TGTGCCAGCAGAGGGGCTTTCCTCGGACCCCTCCACTTT.

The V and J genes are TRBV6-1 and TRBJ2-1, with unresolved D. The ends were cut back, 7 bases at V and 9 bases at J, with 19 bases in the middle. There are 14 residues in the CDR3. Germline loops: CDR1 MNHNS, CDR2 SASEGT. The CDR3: CASKDSIGSGEQFF. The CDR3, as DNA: TGTGCCAGCAAAGATTCAATAGGGTCGGGTGAGCAGTTCTTC.

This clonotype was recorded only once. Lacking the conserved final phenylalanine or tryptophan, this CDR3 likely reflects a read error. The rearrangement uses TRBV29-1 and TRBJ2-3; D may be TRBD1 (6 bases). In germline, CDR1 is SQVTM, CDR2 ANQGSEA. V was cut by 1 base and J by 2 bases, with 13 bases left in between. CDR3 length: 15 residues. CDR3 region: CSVEGGQGPTDTQYL. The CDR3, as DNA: TGCAGCGTTGAAGGGGGGCAGGGCCCCACAGATACGCAGTATCTT.

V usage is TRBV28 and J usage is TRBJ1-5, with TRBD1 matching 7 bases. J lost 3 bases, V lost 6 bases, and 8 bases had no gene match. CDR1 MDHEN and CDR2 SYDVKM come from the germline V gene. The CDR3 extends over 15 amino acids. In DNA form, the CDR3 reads TGTGCCAGCAGGCCACTTACAGGGGACAATCAGCCCCAGCATTTT. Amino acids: CASRPLTGDNQPQHF.